The present TCR beta chain was sequenced within a study of cytomegalovirus exposure and HLA in healthy donors. Study findings and constraints: The study labeled more than 150 TCR beta chains cytomegalovirus-associated. In a later analysis, a genetic analysis reported fewer productive-TCR N-insertions in an Asian-associated ancestry cluster than the cohort average. Diagnosis of cytomegalovirus status made by the classifier reportedly showed high specificity and sensitivity. With later analysis, a missense DCLRE1C variant became linked to TCR beta V- and J-gene trimming.

Germline CDR1 and CDR2: SGHDT and YYEEEE. CDR3 size: 14 residues. With 3 bases removed from V and 10 bases from J, the gap between germline ends came to 17 bases. Primers included in the PCR were 60 Vbeta and 13 Jbeta primers. The data were produced by immunoSEQ multiplex PCR, yet TCRdb's version contains in-frame clones alone and is incomplete. The data contain more than 65,000 clones, roughly 70% of them seen just once; the ten biggest clones take up less than 4%. In regard to this clone: No antigen is known for it.

The genes are TRBV5-6 and TRBJ2-1; D perhaps matches TRBD2 (6 bases). The material sequenced was PBMCs. The TCR originated in a man between 40 and 49 years old in good health and CMV-seronegative. The CDR3 sequence is CASSSGTPMREQFF. The CDR3, as DNA: TGTGCCAGCAGCTCCGGGACTCCGATGAGAGAGCAGTTCTTC.